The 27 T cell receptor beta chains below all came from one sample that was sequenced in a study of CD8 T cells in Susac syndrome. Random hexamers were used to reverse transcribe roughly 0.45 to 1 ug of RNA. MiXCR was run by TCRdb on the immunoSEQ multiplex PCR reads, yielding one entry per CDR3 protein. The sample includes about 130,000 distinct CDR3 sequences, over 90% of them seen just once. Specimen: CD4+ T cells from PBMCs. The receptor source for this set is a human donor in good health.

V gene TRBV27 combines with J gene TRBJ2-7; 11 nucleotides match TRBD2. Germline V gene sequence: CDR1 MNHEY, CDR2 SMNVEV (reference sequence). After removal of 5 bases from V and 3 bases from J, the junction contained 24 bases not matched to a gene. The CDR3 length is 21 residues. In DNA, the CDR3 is TGTGCCAGCAGTCTGTACTCCCCTGTTACTAGCGGGAGTCCTCTACACTACGAGCAGTACTTC. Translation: CASSLYSPVTSGSPLHYEQYF.

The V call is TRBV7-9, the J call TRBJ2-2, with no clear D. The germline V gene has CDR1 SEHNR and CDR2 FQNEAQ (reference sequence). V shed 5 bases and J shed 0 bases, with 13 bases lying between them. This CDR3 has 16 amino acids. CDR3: CASSPGPGSNTGELFF. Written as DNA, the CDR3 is TGTGCCAGCAGCCCCGGCCCCGGATCGAACACCGGGGAGCTGTTTTTT.

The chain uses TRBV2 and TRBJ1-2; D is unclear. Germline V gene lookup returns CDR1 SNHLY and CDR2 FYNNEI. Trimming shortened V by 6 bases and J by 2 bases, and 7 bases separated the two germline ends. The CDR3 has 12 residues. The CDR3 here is CASRDDNYGYTF. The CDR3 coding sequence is TGTGCCAGCAGGGACGACAACTATGGCTACACCTTC.

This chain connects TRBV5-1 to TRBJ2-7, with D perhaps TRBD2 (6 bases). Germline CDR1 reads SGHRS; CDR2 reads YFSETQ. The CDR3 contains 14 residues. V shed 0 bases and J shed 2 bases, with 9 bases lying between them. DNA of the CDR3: TGCGCCAGCAGCTTGGATGCGGGACCCTACGAGCAGTACTTC. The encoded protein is CASSLDAGPYEQYF.

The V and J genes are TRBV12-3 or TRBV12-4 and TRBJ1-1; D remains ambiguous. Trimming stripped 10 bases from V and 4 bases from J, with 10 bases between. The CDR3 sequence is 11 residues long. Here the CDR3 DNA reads TGTGCCACCAGCGTGGCCACTGAAGCTTTCTTT. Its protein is CATSVATEAFF.

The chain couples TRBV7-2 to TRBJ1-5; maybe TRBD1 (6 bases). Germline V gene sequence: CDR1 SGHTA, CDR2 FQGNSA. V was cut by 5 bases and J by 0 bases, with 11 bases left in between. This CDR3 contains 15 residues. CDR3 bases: TGTGCCAGCAGCAGGGGGGAGGTTAGCAATCAGCCCCAGCATTTT. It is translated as CASSRGEVSNQPQHF.

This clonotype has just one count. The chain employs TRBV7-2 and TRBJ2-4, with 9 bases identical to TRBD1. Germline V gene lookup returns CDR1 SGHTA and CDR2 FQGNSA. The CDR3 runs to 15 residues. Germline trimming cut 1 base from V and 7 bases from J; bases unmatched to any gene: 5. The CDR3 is CASSLVGGQGNIQYF. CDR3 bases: TGTGCCAGCAGCTTAGTCGGGGGACAGGGTAACATTCAGTACTTC.

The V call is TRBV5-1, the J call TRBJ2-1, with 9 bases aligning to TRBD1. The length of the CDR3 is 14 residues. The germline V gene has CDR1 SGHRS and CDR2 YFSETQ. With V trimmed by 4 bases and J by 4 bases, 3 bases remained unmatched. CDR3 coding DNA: TGCGCCAGCAGCAAGGGACAGGGATACAATGAGCAGTTCTTC. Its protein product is CASSKGQGYNEQFF.

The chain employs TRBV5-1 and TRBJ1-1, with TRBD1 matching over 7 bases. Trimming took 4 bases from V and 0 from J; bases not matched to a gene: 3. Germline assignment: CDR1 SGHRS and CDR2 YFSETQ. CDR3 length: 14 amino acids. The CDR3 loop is CASSGGTVNTEAFF. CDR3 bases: TGCGCCAGCAGCGGCGGGACAGTGAACACTGAAGCTTTCTTT.

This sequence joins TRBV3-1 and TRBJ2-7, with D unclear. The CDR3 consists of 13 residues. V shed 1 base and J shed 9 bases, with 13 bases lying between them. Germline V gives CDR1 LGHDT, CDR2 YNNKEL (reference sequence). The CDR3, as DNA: TGTGCCAGCAGCCAAGTCAGGAACCTCGGGCAGTACTTC. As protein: CASSQVRNLGQYF.

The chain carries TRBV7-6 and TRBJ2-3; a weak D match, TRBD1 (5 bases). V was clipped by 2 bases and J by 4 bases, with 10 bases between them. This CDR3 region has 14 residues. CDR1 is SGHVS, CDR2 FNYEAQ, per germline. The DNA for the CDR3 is TGTGCCAGCAGCTTAATAGGGGTTTCAGATACGCAGTATTTT. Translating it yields CASSLIGVSDTQYF.

CDR3: CASSQADRGHQPQHF. The CDR3 DNA reads as TGTGCCAGCAGCCAAGCGGACAGGGGACATCAGCCCCAGCATTTT. The chain employs TRBV3-1 and TRBJ1-5, with 9 bases that match TRBD1. The CDR3 contains 15 residues. V was clipped by 1 base and J by 5 bases; unmatched bases: 3. The V gene's germline CDR1 is LGHDT and CDR2 YNNKEL (reference sequence).

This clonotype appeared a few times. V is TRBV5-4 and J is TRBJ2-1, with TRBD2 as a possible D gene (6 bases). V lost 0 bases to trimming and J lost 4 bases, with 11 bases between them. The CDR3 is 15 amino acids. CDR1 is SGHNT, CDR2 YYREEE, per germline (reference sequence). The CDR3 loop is CASSLELASYNEQFF. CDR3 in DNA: TGTGCCAGCAGCTTGGAACTAGCCTCTTACAATGAGCAGTTCTTC.

CDR3: CASSSRAGGTYTDTQYF. The CDR3 region has the DNA TGTGCCAGCAGCTCCCGTGCTGGGGGGACCTACACAGATACGCAGTATTTT. The chain links TRBV11-2 to TRBJ2-3; a possible D gene is TRBD2 (6 bases). From germline, CDR1 is SGHAT and CDR2 FQNNGV. The CDR3 has 17 amino acids. Trimming shortened V by 4 bases and J by 2 bases, and 19 bases separated the two germline ends.

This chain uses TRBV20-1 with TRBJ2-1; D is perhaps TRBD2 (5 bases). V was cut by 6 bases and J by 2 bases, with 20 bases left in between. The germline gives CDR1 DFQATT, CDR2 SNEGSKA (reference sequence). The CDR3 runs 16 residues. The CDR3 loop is CSASRESSVTYNEQFF. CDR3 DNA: TGCAGTGCATCCCGAGAAAGTAGCGTCACCTACAATGAGCAGTTCTTC.

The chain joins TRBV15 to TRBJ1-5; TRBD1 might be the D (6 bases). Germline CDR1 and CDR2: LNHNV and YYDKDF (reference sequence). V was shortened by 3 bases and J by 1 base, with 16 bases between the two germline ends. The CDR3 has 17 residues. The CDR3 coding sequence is TGTGCCACCAGCAGCCTCAGGGGCCGGGCGAGCAATCAGCCCCAGCATTTT. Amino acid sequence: CATSSLRGRASNQPQHF.

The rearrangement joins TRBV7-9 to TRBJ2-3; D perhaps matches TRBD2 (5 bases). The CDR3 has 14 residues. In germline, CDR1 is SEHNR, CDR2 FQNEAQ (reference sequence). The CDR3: CATHSKGATDTQYF. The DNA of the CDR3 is TGTGCGACACATTCTAAGGGAGCCACAGATACGCAGTATTTT.

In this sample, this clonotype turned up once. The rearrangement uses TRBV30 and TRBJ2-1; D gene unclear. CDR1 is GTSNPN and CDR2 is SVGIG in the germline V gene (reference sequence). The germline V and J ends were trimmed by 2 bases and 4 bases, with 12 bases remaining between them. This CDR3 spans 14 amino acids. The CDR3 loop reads CAWSSGGAYNEQFF. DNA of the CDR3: TGTGCCTGGAGTTCGGGCGGAGCGTACAATGAGCAGTTCTTC. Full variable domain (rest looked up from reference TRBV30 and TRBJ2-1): SQTIHQWPATLVQPVGSPLSLECTVEGTSNPNLYWYRQAAGRGLQLLFYSVGIGQISSEVPQNLSASRPQDRQFILSSKKLLLSDSGFYLCAWSSGGAYNEQFFGPGTRLTVL.

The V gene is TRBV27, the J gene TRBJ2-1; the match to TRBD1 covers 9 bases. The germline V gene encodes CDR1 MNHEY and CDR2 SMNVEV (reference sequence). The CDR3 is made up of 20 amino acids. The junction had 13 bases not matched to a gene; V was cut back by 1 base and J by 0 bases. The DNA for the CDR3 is TGTGCCAGCAGTTTATTTGGGGACAGGGCAGTTCGGAGCTCCTACAATGAGCAGTTCTTC. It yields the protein CASSLFGDRAVRSSYNEQFF.

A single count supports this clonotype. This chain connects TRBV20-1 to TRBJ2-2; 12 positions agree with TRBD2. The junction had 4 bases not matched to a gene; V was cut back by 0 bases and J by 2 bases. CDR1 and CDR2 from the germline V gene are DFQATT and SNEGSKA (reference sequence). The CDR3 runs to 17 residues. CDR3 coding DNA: TGCAGTGCTAGAGATGCTAGCGGGAGGGCCAACACCGGGGAGCTGTTTTTT. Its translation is CSARDASGRANTGELFF.

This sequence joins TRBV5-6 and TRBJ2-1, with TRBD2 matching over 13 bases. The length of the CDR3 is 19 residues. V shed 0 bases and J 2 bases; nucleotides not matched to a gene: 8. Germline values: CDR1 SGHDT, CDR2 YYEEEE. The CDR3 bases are TGTGCCAGCAGCTTGGCGGCAGGGGGGACTAGCGGGACCTACAATGAGCAGTTCTTC. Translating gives CASSLAAGGTSGTYNEQFF.

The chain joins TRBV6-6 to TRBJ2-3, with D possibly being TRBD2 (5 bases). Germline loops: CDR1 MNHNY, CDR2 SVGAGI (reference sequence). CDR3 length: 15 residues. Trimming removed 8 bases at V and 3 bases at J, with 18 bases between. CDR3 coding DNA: TGTGCCAGCGAGAAGAGGGATGGGCGGACAGATACGCAGTATTTT. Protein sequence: CASEKRDGRTDTQYF.

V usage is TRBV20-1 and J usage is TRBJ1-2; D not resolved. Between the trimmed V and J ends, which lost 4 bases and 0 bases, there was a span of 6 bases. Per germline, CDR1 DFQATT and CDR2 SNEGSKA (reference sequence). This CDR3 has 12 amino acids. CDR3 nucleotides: TGCAGTGCTATGGAGGCTAACTATGGCTACACCTTC. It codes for CSAMEANYGYTF.

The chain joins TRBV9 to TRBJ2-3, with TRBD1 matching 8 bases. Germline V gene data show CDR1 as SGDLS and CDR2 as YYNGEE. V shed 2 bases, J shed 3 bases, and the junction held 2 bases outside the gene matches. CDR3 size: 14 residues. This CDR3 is CASSVQGATDTQYF. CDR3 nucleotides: TGTGCCAGCAGCGTTCAGGGGGCAACAGATACGCAGTATTTT.

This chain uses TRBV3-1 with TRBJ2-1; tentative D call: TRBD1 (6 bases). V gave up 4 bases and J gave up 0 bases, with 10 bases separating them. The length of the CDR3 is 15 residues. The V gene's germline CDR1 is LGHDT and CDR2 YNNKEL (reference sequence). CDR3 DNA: TGTGCCAGCAGCCCGACAGGTAACTCCTACAATGAGCAGTTCTTC. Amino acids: CASSPTGNSYNEQFF.

The chain's CDR3 is CASTALQPSTDTQYF. In DNA, the CDR3 is TGCGCCAGCACAGCGCTTCAGCCTAGCACAGATACGCAGTATTTT. The rearrangement links TRBV5-1 to TRBJ2-3; D not resolved. The CDR3 covers 15 residues. Trimming removed 6 bases at V and 0 bases at J, with 14 bases between. Germline-derived CDR1 and CDR2 are SGHRS and YFSETQ.

CDR3 amino acids: CASSHDTGKGIWNQPQHF. In DNA form, the CDR3 reads TGTGCCAGCAGCCATGACACGGGGAAGGGGATATGGAATCAGCCCCAGCATTTT. The chain joins TRBV5-4 to TRBJ1-5, with D possibly being TRBD1 (5 bases). V was trimmed by 4 bases and J by 4 bases, leaving 24 bases between them. The CDR3 runs 18 residues. The germline V gene encodes CDR1 SGHNT and CDR2 YYREEE (reference sequence).